These 15 T cell receptor beta chains were sequenced from one sample in a study of vaccination effects on CD4 cells after COVID-19. Here immunoSEQ multiplex PCR was the method, and the copy in TCRdb shows in-frame clones only, minus some. This sample has under 50,000 clones; 67% occur once, and the top ten carry roughly 5%. Cultured cells yielded isolated CD4+ T cells after 10 days. For these receptors, no antigen is known. The sequenced sample was CD4+ T cells from PBMCs cultured without peptide, obtained before COVID-19 vaccination. The receptor set was obtained from a human donor who received a COVID-19 vaccine.

The V gene is TRBV6-1, the J gene TRBJ1-2; tentatively, D is TRBD1 (6 bases). Germline V gene data show CDR1 as MNHNS and CDR2 as SASEGT. V lost 1 base and J 3 bases, leaving 9 bases between the germline ends. The CDR3 length is 14 residues. For the CDR3, the DNA is TGTGCCAGCAGTGAAGGGGGGCCCTACTATGGCTACACCTTC. It encodes CASSEGGPYYGYTF.

V is TRBV5-5 and J is TRBJ1-4; TRBD1 aligns across 8 bases. Germline V gene lookup returns CDR1 SGHKS and CDR2 YYEKEE (reference sequence). The CDR3 runs to 15 residues. Trimming at V came to 4 bases and at J to 6 bases, leaving 8 bases not matched to a gene. Here the CDR3 DNA reads TGTGCCAGCAGCCGCCAGGGGGCTTTATATGAAAAACTGTTTTTT. Translated, it gives CASSRQGALYEKLFF.

This clone was found once. The chain combines TRBV2 with TRBJ1-2; D gene ambiguous. Germline lookup yields CDR1 SNHLY and CDR2 FYNNEI. Trimming pared 2 bases from V and 3 bases from J, leaving 7 bases between. This CDR3 comprises 13 residues. The CDR3 protein is CASSEIGYYGYTF. In nucleotides, the CDR3 is TGTGCCAGCAGTGAAATTGGGTACTATGGCTACACCTTC.

The genes are TRBV19 and TRBJ2-2; 7 bases line up with TRBD1. The V segment lost 7 bases and the J segment 2 bases; nucleotides outside the gene matches: 7. Looked up from germline, CDR1 is LNHDA and CDR2 is SQIVND (reference sequence). CDR3 length: 15 amino acids. The CDR3 spells CASNDRAINTGELFF. The CDR3 DNA is TGTGCCAGTAACGACAGGGCTATAAACACCGGGGAGCTGTTTTTT.

This chain uses TRBV5-1 with TRBJ2-1; no firm D call. V was clipped by 4 bases and J by 3 bases, with 2 bases between them. Germline CDR1 and CDR2: SGHRS and YFSETQ. The CDR3 is 11 residues long. The CDR3 region is CASSNYNEQFF. The CDR3, as DNA: TGCGCCAGCAGCAACTACAATGAGCAGTTCTTC.

The chain employs TRBV5-6 and TRBJ2-4, with 8 bases fitting TRBD1. Trimming cost V 1 base and J 5 bases; bases outside gene matches: 2. The CDR3 contains 14 residues. In germline, CDR1 is SGHDT, CDR2 YYEEEE. The CDR3 DNA reads TGTGCCAGCAGCTTGTTGACAGGGGAAAACATTCAGTACTTC. It yields the protein CASSLLTGENIQYF.

V is TRBV3-1 (or the pseudogene TRBV3-2) and J is TRBJ1-6, with TRBD1 identical over 11 bases. V trimming: 6 bases; J trimming: 4 bases; junction bases outside the gene matches: 11. CDR3 length: 18 residues. Germline V gene sequence: CDR1 LGHDT, CDR2 YNNKEL (reference sequence). The CDR3 DNA sequence: TGTGCCAGCAGTCAAAGGGGGGACAGGGGGGAGTATAATTCACCCCTCCACTTT. It codes for CASSQRGDRGEYNSPLHF.

This clone was seen a few times. CDR3: CASSLVQGYGYTF. CDR3 nucleotide sequence: TGTGCCAGCAGCTTAGTACAGGGTTATGGCTACACCTTC. This rearrangement joins TRBV11-2 to TRBJ1-2; perhaps TRBD1 as D (6 bases). Germline values: CDR1 SGHAT, CDR2 FQNNGV. V lost 1 base and J lost 5, with 8 bases in between. CDR3 length equals 13 residues.

The DNA for the CDR3 is TGTGCCAGCAGCGGTCGACTAGCCTACGAGCAGTACTTC. Translating gives CASSGRLAYEQYF. This sequence joins TRBV7-9 and TRBJ2-7, with a possible D match to TRBD2 (6 bases). The CDR3 totals 13 residues. The germline CDR1 and CDR2 sequences are SEHNR and FQNEAQ (reference sequence). The V gene lost 5 bases and the J gene lost 2 bases, with 10 bases spanning the gap. Together with reference TRBV7-9 and TRBJ2-7, the CDR3 gives the full variable domain: DTGVSQNPRHKITKRGQNVTFRCDPISEHNRLYWYRQTLGQGPEFLTYFQNEAQLEKSRLLSDRFSAERPKGSFSTLEIQRTEQGDSAMYLCASSGRLAYEQYFGPGTRLTVT.

This clone has just a few counts. The V gene is TRBV29-1, the J gene TRBJ1-1; a possible D gene is TRBD1 (6 bases). Germline loops: CDR1 SQVTM, CDR2 ANQGSEA. The V gene lost 3 bases and the J gene lost 1 base, with 6 bases spanning the gap. CDR3 length equals 12 residues. In nucleotides, the CDR3 is TGCAGCGTTGACAGGGGGAACACTGAAGCTTTCTTT. Its translation: CSVDRGNTEAFF.

The chain couples TRBV19 to TRBJ1-4; TRBD1 might be the D (6 bases). The CDR3 runs 14 residues. The germline V gene has CDR1 LNHDA and CDR2 SQIVND (reference sequence). V gave up 6 bases and J gave up 8 bases, with 16 bases separating them. CDR3 region: CASSMGQPAEKLFF. In nucleotides, the CDR3 is TGTGCCAGTAGCATGGGACAACCGGCCGAAAAACTGTTTTTT.

The chain carries TRBV27 and TRBJ1-1, with TRBD1 as a possible D gene (5 bases). V was cut by 0 bases and J by 3 bases, with 8 bases left in between. CDR3 size: 14 residues. Germline CDR1 and CDR2: MNHEY and SMNVEV (reference sequence). The chain's CDR3 is CASSLSRVDTEAFF. DNA for the CDR3: TGTGCCAGCAGTTTATCCAGGGTGGACACTGAAGCTTTCTTT.

V usage is TRBV12-2 and J usage is TRBJ2-1; TRBD1 was called by the table and not checked on the DNA. TRBV12-2 is marked as a pseudogene. This CDR3 has 15 amino acids. Written as DNA, the CDR3 is TGTGCAAGTCGCTTAGTGGGGACAGGGGACAATGAGCAGTTCTTC. It is translated as CASRLVGTGDNEQFF.

The table lists this clone with a few counts. The chain carries TRBV2 and TRBJ1-3, with unresolved D. Trimming removed 4 bases at V and 1 base at J, with 5 bases between. Germline assignment: CDR1 SNHLY and CDR2 FYNNEI. This CDR3 spans 13 amino acids. The CDR3 here is CASSGDSGNTIYF. For the CDR3, the DNA is TGTGCCAGCAGTGGGGATTCTGGAAACACCATATATTTT. The whole variable domain, filled in from reference TRBV2 and TRBJ1-3, reads EPEVTQTPSHQVTQMGQEVILRCVPISNHLYFYWYRQILGQKVEFLVSFYNNEISEKSEIFDDQFSVERPDGSNFTLKIRSTKLEDSAMYFCASSGDSGNTIYFGEGSWLTVV.

This sequence joins TRBV5-8 and TRBJ2-7; no clear D gene. V lost 0 bases to trimming and J lost 0 bases, with 7 bases between them. The CDR3 extends over 14 amino acids. CDR1 is SGHTS and CDR2 is YDEGEE in the germline V gene. As DNA, the CDR3 is TGTGCCAGCAGCTTGGGGCTCAGCTCCTACGAGCAGTACTTC. It translates to CASSLGLSSYEQYF.